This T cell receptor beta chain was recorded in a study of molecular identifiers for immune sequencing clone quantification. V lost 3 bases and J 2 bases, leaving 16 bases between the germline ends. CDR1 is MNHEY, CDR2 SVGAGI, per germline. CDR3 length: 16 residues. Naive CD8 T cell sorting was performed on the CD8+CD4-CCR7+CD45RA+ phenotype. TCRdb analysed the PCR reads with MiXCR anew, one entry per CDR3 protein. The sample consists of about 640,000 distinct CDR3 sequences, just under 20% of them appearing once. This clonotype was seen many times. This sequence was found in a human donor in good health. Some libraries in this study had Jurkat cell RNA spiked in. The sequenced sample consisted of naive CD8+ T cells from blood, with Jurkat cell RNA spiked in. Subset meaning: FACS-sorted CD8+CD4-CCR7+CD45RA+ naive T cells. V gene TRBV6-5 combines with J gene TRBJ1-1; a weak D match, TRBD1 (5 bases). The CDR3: CASSYFVGAGNTEAFF. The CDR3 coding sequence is TGTGCCAGCAGTTATTTTGTAGGGGCTGGAAACACTGAAGCTTTCTTT.